What follows describes a single T cell receptor beta chain. This sample was included in a study of blood T cell repertoires in COVID-19. Looking at the study overall: The samples span acute and convalescent COVID-19 from the United States, Italy and Spain. PBMCs, B-cell-depleted T cells, or T cells provided the cDNA or gDNA that made up the material.

The germline V gene encodes CDR1 LGHDT and CDR2 YNNKEL (reference sequence). The V end was cut by 5 bases, the J end by 1 base, with 14 bases between. The CDR3 loop spans 15 amino acids. Original processing methods: Counts of nucleated cells, estimated from reference gene primer amplification, were obtained. Libraries were prepared by immunoSEQ multiplex PCR; TCRdb keeps only in-frame clonotypes and omits some of them. D and trimming were read from the DNA, whereas the V and J calls and clone size are those reported in that table. The sample shows about 160,000 clones, about 90% of them seen only once.

The genes are TRBV3-1 (or the pseudogene TRBV3-2) and TRBJ1-1; TRBD1 is a possible D gene (5 bases). The sequence was obtained from a man at least 80 years old with acute or convalescent COVID-19. The sequenced sample consisted of peripheral blood. CDR3 DNA: TGTGCCAGCAGCAGATCGGACACCAGGAACACTGAAGCTTTCTTT. Translation gives CASSRSDTRNTEAFF.